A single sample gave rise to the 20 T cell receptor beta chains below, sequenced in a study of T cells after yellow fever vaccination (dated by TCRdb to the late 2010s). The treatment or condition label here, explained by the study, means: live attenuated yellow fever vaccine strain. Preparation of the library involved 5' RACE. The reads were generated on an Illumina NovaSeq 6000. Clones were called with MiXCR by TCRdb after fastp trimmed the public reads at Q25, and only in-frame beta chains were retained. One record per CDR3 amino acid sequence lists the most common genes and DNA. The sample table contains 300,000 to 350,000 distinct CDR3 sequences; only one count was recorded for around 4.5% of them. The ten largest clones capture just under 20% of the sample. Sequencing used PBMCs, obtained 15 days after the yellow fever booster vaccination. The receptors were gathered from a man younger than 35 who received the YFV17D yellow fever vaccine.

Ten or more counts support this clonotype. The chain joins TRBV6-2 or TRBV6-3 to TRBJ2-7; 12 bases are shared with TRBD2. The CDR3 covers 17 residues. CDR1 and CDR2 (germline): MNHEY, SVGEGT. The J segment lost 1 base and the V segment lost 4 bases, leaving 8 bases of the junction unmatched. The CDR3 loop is CASSSLTSGGISYEQYF. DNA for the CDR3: TGTGCCAGCAGTTCCCTCACTAGCGGGGGGATTTCCTACGAGCAGTACTTC.

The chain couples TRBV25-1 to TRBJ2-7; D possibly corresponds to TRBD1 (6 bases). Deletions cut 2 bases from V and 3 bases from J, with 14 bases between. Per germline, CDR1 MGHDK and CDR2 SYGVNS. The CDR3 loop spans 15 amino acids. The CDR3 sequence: CASSERGVRGYEQYF. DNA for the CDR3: TGTGCCAGCAGTGAAAGGGGCGTCAGGGGCTACGAGCAGTACTTC.

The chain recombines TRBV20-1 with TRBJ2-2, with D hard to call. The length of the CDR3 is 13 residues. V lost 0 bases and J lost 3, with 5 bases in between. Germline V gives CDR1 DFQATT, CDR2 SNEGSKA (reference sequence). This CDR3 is CSARDSYTGELFF. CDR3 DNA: TGCAGTGCTAGAGACTCTTACACCGGGGAGCTGTTTTTT.

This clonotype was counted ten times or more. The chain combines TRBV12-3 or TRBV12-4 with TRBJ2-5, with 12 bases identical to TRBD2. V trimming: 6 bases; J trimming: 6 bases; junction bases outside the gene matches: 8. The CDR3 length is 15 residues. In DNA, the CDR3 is TGTGCCAGCAGGCTAGCGGGGGGGCTGAGAAAGACCCAGTACTTC. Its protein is CASRLAGGLRKTQYF.

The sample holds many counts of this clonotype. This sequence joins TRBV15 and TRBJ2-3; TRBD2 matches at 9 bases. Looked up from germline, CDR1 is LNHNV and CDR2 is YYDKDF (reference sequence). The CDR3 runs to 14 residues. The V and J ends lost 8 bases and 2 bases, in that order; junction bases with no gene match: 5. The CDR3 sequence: CATGRGGDTDTQYF. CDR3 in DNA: TGTGCCACCGGGCGGGGGGGCGACACAGATACGCAGTATTTT. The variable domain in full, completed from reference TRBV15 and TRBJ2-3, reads DAMVIQNPRYQVTQFGKPVTLSCSQTLNHNVMYWYQQKSSQAPKLLFHYYDKDFNNEADTPDNFQSRRPNTSFCFLDIRSPGLGDTAMYLCATGRGGDTDTQYFGPGTRLTVL.

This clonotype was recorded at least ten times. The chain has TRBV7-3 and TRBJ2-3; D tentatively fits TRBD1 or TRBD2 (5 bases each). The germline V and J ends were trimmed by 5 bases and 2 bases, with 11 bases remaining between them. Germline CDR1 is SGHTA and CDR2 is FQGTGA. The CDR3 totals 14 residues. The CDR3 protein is CASSTTGLTDTQYF. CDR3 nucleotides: TGTGCCAGCAGCACAACGGGGCTCACAGATACGCAGTATTTT.

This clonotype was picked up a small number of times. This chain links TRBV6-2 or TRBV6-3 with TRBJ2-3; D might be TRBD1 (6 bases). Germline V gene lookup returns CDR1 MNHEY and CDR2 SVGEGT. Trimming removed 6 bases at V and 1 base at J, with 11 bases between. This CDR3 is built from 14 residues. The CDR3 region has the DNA TGTGCCAGCAGACAGGGTGGAGGCACAGATACGCAGTATTTT. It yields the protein CASRQGGGTDTQYF.

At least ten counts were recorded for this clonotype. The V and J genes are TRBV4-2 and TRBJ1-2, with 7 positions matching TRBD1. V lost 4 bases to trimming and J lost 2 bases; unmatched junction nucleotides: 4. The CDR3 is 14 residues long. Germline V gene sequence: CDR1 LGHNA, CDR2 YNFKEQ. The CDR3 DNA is TGTGCCAGCAGCCCAGGGGACAGAAACTATGGCTACACCTTC. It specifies CASSPGDRNYGYTF.

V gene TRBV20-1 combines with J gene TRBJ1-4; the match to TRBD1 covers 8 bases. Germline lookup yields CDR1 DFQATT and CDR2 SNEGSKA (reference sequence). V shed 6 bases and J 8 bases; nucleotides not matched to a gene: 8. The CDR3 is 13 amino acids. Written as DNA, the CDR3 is TGCAGTGCATGGACAGGGACCGGGGAAAAACTGTTTTTT. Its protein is CSAWTGTGEKLFF.

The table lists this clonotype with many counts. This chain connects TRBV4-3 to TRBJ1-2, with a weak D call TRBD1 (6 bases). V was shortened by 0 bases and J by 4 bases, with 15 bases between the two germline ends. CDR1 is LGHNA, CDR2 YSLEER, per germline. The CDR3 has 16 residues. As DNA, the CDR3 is TGCGCCAGCAGCCAAGACAACAGGGAGGGCTCCTATGGCTACACCTTC. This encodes CASSQDNREGSYGYTF.

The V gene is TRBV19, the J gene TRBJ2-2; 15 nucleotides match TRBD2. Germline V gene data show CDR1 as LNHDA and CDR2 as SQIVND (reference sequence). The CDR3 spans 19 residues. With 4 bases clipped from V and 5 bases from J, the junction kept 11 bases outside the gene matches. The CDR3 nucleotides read TGTGCCAGTAGTACCCTGCTAGGACTAGCGGGGGGGCTAACCGGGGAGCTGTTTTTT. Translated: CASSTLLGLAGGLTGELFF.

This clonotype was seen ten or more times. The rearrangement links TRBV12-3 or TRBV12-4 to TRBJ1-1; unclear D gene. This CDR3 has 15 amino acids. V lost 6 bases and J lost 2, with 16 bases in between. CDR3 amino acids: CASSMTLWGNTEAFF. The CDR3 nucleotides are TGTGCCAGCAGCATGACCCTGTGGGGTAACACTGAAGCTTTCTTT.

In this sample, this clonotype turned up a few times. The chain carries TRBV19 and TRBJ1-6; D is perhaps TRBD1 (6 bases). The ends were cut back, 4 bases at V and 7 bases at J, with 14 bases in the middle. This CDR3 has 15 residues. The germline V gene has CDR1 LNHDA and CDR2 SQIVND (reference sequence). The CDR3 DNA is TGTGCCAGTAGTACCCAGGGAGGGGGAAATTCACCCCTCCACTTT. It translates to CASSTQGGGNSPLHF. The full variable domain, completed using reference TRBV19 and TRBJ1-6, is DGGITQSPKYLFRKEGQNVTLSCEQNLNHDAMYWYRQDPGQGLRLIYYSQIVNDFQKGDIAEGYSVSREKKESFPLTVTSAQKNPTAFYLCASSTQGGGNSPLHFGNGTRLTVT.

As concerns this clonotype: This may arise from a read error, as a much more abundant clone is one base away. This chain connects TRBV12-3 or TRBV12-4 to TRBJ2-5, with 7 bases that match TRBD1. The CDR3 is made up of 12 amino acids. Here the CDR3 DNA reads TGTGCCAGCAGTACAGGGGAAGAGACCCACTACTTC. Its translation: CASSTGEETHYF.

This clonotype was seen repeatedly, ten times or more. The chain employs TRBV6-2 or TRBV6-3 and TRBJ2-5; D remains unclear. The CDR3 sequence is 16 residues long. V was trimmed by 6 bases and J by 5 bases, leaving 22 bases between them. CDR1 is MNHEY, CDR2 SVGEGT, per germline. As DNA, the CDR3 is TGTGCCAGCAGCTCCGCCTTGAATGCAATCGGCGAGACCCAGTACTTC. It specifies CASSSALNAIGETQYF.

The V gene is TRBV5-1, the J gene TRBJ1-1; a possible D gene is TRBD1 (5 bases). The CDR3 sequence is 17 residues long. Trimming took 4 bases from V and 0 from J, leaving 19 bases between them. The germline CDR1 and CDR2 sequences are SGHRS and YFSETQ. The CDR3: CASSLTGPGIMNTEAFF. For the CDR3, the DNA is TGCGCCAGCAGCCTAACGGGCCCAGGGATCATGAACACTGAAGCTTTCTTT.

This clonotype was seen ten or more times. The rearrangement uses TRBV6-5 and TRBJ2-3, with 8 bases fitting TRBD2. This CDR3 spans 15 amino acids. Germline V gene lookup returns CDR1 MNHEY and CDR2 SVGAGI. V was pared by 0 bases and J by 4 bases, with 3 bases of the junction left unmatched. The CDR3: CASSYSRGAPDTQYF. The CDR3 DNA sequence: TGTGCCAGCAGTTACTCGCGGGGGGCCCCAGATACGCAGTATTTT.

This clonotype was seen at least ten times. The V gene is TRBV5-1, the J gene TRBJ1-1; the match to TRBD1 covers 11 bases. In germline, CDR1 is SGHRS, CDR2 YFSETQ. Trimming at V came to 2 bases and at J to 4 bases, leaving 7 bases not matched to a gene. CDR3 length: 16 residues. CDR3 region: CASSFGDRGVGTEAFF. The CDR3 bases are TGCGCCAGCAGCTTCGGGGACAGGGGGGTCGGCACTGAAGCTTTCTTT.

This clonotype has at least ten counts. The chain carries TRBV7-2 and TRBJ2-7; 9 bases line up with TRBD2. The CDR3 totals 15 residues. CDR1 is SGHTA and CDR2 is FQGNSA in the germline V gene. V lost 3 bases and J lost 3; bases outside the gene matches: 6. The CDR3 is CASSFSGGPFYEQYV. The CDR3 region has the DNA TGTGCCAGCAGCTTTAGCGGGGGACCGTTCTACGAGCAGTACGTC.

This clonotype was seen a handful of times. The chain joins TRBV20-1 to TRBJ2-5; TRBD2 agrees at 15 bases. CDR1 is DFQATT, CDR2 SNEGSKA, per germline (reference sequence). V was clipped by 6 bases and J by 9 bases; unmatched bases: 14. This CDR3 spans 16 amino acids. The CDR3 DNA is TGCAGTGCGGCGGGACTAGCGGGGGGACGCAATAAGGCCCAGTACTTC. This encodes CSAAGLAGGRNKAQYF.